These 2 T cell receptor beta chains originate from one sample sequenced in a study of CD8 T cells in ankylosing spondylitis. TCRdb re-called the 5' RACE reads through MiXCR, storing one row per CDR3 protein. Found here are just over 300,000 distinct CDR3 sequences, under 25% of them singletons; the top ten hold roughly 3.6%. Sample: blood, either unsorted or a sorted T cell fraction (not recorded which). The receptors were sampled from a female donor with ankylosing spondylitis or in good health (not recorded which).

The chain uses TRBV9 and TRBJ2-2; 8 bases align to TRBD1. Trimming took 4 bases from V and 7 from J; bases not matched to a gene: 6. CDR1 is SGDLS, CDR2 YYNGEE, per germline. The CDR3 contains 14 residues. CDR3 sequence (DNA): TGTGCCAGCAGCACCAGGACAGGGAACGGGGAGCTGTTTTTT. Amino acid sequence: CASSTRTGNGELFF.

This clonotype was detected ten times or more. The J gene is TRBJ2-3, the V gene TRBV7-2; 10 positions match TRBD2. Germline values: CDR1 SGHTA, CDR2 FQGNSA. CDR3 size: 17 residues. J was trimmed by 0 bases and V by 5 bases; bases with no gene match: 8. The CDR3 nucleotides are TGTGCCAGCAGCCGACTAGCGGGTAGCTCTAGCACAGATACGCAGTATTTT. It codes for CASSRLAGSSSTDTQYF. The full variable domain, completed using reference TRBV7-2 and TRBJ2-3, is GAGVSQSPSNKVTEKGKDVELRCDPISGHTALYWYRQSLGQGLEFLIYFQGNSAPDKSGLPSDRFSAERTGGSVSTLTIQRTQQEDSAVYLCASSRLAGSSSTDTQYFGPGTRLTVL.